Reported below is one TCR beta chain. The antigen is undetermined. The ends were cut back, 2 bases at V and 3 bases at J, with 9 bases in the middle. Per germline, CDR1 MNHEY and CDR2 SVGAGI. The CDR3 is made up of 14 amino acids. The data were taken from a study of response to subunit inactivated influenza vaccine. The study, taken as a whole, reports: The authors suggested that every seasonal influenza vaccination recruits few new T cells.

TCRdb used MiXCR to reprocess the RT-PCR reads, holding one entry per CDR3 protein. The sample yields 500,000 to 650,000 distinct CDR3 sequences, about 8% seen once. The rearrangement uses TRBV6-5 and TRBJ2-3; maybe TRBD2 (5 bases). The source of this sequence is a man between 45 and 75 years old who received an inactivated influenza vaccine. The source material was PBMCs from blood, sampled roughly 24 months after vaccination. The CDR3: CASSYERPTDTQYF. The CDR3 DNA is TGTGCCAGCAGTTACGAGCGGCCGACAGATACGCAGTATTTT.